This entry features one T cell receptor beta chain sequence. Between the trimmed V and J ends, which lost 4 bases and 3 bases, there was a span of 12 bases. Looked up from germline, CDR1 is LGHDT and CDR2 is YNNKEL (reference sequence). The CDR3 runs 15 residues. The sample is drawn from a study of blood T cell repertoires in COVID-19. Study context: Some COVID-19 samples were acute and others convalescent; all came from the United States, Italy and Spain. The cDNA or gDNA used as material had been derived from T cells, B-cell-depleted T cells, or PBMCs.

Per the authors' pipeline: It was from reference gene primer amplification that nucleated cell counts were estimated. Using immunoSEQ multiplex PCR, the repertoire was profiled, and TCRdb retains in-frame clones only, with some absent. That table gives V, J and clone size, and the DNA gave D and trimming. Counted here are roughly 74,000 clones, approximately 85% occurring once; the ten biggest clones make up about 37%. The receptor's source is a man between 65 and 85 years old with acute or convalescent COVID-19. This chain joins TRBV3-1 (or the pseudogene TRBV3-2) and TRBJ1-4, with a possible D match to TRBD1 (5 bases). Sequenced sample: peripheral blood. The DNA of the CDR3 is TGTGCCAGCAGCCCAGGCGCAGGGTCTAATGAAAAACTGTTTTTT. It translates to CASSPGAGSNEKLFF.